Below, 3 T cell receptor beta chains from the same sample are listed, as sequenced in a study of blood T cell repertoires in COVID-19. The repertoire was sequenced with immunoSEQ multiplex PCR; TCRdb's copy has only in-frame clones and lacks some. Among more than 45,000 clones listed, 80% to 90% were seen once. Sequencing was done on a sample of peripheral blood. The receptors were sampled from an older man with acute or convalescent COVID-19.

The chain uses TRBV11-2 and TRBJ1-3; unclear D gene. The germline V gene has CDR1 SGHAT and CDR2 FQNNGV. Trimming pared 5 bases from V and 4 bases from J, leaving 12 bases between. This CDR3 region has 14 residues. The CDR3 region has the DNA TGTGCCAGCAGCCCTCAGAGGTCCGGAAACACCATATATTTT. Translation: CASSPQRSGNTIYF.

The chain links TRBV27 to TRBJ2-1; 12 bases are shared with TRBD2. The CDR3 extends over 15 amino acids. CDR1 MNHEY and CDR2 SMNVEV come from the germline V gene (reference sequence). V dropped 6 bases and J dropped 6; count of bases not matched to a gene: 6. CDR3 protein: CASRETSGRPNEQFF. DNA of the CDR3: TGTGCCAGCAGGGAAACTAGCGGGAGGCCCAATGAGCAGTTCTTC.

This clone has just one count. The CDR3, as DNA: TGTGCCAGCAGCCTTCGTCTTGACACTGAAGCTTTCTTT. Protein: CASSLRLDTEAFF. The chain links TRBV16 to TRBJ1-1; D ambiguous. The CDR3 spans 13 residues. Deletions cut 4 bases from V and 3 bases from J, with 9 bases between. Germline CDR1 and CDR2: KGHSY and FQNENV.